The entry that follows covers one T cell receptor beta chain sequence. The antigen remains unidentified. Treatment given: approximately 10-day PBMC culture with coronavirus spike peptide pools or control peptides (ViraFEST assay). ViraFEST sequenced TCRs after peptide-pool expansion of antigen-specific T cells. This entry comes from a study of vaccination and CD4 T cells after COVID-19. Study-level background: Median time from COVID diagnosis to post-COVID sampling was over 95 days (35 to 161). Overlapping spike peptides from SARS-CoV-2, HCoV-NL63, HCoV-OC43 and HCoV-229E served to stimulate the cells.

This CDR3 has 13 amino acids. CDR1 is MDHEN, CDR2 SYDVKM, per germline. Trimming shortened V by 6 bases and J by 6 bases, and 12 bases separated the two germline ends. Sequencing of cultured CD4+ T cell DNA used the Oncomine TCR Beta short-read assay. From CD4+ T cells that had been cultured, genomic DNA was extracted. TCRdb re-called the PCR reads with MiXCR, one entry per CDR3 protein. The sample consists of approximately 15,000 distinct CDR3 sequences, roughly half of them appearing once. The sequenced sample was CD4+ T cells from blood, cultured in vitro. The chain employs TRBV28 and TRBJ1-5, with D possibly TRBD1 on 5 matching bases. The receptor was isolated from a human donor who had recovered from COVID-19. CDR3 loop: CASSLAGGQPQHF. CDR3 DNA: TGTGCCAGCAGCCTGGCGGGGGGTCAGCCCCAGCATTTT.